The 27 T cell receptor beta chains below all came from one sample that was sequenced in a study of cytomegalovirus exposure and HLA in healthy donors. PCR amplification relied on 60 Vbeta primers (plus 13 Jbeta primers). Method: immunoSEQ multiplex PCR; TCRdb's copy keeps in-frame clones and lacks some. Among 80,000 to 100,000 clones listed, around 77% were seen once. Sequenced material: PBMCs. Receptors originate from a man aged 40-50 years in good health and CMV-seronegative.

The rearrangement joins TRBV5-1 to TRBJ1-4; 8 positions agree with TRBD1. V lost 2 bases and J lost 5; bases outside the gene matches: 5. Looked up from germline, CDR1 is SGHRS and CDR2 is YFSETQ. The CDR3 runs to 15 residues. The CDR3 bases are TGCGCCAGCAGCTTCGAGGACAGGGAGAATGAAAAACTGTTTTTT. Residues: CASSFEDRENEKLFF.

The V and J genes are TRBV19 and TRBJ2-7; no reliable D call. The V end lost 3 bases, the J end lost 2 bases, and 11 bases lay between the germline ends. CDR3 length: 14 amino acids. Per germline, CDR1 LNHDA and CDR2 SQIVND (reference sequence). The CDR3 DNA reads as TGTGCCAGTAGTATCGGCGGCGGTGCCTACGAGCAGTACTTC. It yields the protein CASSIGGGAYEQYF.

The CDR3 region is CASSHPAAGSDEKLFF. CDR3 nucleotide sequence: TGTGCCAGCAGCCACCCCGCGGCGGGATCTGATGAAAAACTGTTTTTT. V is TRBV11-1 and J is TRBJ1-4; D not certain. Germline lookup yields CDR1 SGHAT and CDR2 FQDESV (reference sequence). The CDR3 has 16 amino acids. V was clipped by 5 bases and J by 6 bases, with 19 bases between them.

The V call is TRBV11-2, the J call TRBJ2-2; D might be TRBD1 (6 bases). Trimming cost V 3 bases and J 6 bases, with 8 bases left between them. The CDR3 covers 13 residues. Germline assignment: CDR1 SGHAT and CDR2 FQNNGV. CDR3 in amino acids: CASSLTGPGELFF. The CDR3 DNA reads TGTGCCAGCAGCTTGACAGGTCCCGGGGAGCTGTTTTTT.

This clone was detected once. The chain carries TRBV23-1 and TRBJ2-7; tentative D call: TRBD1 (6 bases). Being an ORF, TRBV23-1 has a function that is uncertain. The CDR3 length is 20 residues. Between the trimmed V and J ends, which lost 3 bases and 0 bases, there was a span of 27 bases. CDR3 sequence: CASSHPVLVSDRTHSYEQYF. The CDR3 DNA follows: TGCGCCAGCAGTCACCCGGTTCTTGTGTCAGACAGGACCCACTCCTACGAGCAGTACTTC.

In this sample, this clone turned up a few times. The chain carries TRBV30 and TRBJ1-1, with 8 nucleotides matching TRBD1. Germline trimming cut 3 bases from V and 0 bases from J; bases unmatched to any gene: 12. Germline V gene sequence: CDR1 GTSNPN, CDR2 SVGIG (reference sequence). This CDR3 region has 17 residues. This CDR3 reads CAWRRDPDRALNTEAFF. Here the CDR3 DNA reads TGTGCCTGGAGACGCGACCCGGACAGGGCGTTGAACACTGAAGCTTTCTTT.

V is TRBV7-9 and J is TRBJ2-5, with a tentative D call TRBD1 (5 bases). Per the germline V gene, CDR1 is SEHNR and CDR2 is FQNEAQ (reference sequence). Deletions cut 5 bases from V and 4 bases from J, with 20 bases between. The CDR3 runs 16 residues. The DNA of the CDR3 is TGTGCCAGCAGCCAAGTCGTTTCAGGGATAAGAGAGACCCAGTACTTC. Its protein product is CASSQVVSGIRETQYF.

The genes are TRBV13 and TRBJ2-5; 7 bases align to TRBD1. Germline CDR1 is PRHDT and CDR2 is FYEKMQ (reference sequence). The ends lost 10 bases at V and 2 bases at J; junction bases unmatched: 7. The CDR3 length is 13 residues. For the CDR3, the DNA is TGTGCCATCAGGGACAGTTTGCAAGAGACCCAGTACTTC. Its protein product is CAIRDSLQETQYF. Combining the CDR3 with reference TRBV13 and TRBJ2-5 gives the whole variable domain AAGVIQSPRHLIKEKRETATLKCYPIPRHDTVYWYQQGPGQDPQFLISFYEKMQSDKGSIPDRFSAQQFSDYHSELNMSSLELGDSALYFCAIRDSLQETQYFGPGTRLLVL.

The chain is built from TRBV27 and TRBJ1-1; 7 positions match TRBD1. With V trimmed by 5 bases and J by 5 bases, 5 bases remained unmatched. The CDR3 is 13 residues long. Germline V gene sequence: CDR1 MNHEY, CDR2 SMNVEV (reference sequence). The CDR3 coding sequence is TGTGCCAGCAGTCAGGGACAGACAACTGAAGCTTTCTTT. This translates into CASSQGQTTEAFF.

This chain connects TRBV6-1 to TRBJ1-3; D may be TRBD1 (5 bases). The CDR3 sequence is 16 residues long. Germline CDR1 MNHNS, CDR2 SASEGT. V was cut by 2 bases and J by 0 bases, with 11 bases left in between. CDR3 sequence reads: CASSEFPGFSGNTIYF. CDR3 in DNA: TGTGCCAGCAGTGAATTCCCAGGGTTCTCTGGAAACACCATATATTTT.

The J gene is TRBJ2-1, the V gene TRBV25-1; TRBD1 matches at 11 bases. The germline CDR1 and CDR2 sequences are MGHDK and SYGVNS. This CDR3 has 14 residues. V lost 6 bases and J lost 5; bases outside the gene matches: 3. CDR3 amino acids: CASSGTGGHNEQFF. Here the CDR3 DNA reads TGTGCCAGCAGCGGGACAGGGGGTCACAATGAGCAGTTCTTC.

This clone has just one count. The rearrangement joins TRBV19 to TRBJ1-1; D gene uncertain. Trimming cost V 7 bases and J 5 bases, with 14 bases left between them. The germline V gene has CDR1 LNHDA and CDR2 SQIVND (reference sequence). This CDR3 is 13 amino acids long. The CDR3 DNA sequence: TGTGCCAGTAAGTCTGAGTGGAGGACTGAAGCTTTCTTT. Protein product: CASKSEWRTEAFF.

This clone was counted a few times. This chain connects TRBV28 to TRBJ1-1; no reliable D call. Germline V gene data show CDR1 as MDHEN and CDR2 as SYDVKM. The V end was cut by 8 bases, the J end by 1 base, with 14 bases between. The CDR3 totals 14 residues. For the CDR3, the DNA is TGTGCCAGCTGCGACCTGGACTGGAACACTGAAGCTTTCTTT. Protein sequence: CASCDLDWNTEAFF.

DNA for the CDR3: TGTGCCAGTAGGAAAACTTGGACAGACTACGAGCAGTACTTC. Residues: CASRKTWTDYEQYF. The chain is built from TRBV19 and TRBJ2-7; D is possibly TRBD1 (6 bases). The CDR3 spans 14 residues. Germline CDR1 is LNHDA and CDR2 is SQIVND (reference sequence). V shed 6 bases and J shed 3 bases, with 15 bases lying between them. Full variable domain (outside the CDR3, taken from reference TRBV19 and TRBJ2-7): DGGITQSPKYLFRKEGQNVTLSCEQNLNHDAMYWYRQDPGQGLRLIYYSQIVNDFQKGDIAEGYSVSREKKESFPLTVTSAQKNPTAFYLCASRKTWTDYEQYFGPGTRLTVT.

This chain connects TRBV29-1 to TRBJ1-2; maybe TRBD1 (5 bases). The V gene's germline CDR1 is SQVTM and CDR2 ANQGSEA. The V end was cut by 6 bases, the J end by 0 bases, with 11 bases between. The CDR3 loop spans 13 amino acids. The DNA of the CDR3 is TGCAGCGTCCAGCGGGGACCTAACTATGGCTACACCTTC. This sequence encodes CSVQRGPNYGYTF.

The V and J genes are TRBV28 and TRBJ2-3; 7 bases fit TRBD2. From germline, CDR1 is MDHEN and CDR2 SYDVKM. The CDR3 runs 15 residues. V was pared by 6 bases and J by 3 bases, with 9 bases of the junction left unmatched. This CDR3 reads CASRGGSYGTDTQYF. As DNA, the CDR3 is TGTGCCAGCAGGGGGGGGAGTTATGGAACAGATACGCAGTATTTT.

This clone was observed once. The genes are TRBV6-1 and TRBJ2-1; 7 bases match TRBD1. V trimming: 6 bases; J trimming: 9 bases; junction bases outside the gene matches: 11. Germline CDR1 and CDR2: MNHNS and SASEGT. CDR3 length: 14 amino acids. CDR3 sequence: CASRIEQGLGEQFF. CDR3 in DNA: TGTGCCAGCAGGATCGAACAGGGGCTAGGTGAGCAGTTCTTC.

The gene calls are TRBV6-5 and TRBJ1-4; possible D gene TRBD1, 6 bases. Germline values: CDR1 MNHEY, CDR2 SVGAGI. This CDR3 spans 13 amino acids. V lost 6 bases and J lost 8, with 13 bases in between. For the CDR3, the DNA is TGTGCCAGCAGGATAGGACAGAAGGAAAAACTGTTTTTT. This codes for CASRIGQKEKLFF.

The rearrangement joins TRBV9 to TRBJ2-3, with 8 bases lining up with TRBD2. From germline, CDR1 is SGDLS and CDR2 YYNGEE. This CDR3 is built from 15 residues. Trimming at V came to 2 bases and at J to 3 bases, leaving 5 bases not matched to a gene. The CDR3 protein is CASSVLSGGTDTQYF. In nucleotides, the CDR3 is TGTGCCAGCAGCGTCCTCAGCGGGGGTACAGATACGCAGTATTTT.

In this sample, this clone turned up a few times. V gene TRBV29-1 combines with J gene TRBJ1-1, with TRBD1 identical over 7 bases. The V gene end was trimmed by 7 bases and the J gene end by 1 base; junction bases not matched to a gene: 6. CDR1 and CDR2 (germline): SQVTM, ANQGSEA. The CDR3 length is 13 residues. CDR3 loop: CSGQGTWNTEAFF. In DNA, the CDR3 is TGCAGCGGACAGGGAACCTGGAACACTGAAGCTTTCTTT.

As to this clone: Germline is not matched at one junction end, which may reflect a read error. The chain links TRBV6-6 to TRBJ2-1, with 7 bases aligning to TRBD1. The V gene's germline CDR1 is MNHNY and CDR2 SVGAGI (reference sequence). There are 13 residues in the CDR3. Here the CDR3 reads CTTGQSSYNEQFF. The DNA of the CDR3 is TGCACTACGGGACAGAGCTCCTACAATGAGCAGTTCTTC.

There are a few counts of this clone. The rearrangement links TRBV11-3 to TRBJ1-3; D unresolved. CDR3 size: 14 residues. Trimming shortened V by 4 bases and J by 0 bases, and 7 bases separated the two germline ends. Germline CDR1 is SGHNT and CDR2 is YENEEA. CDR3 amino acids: CASSSGLSGNTIYF. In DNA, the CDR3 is TGTGCCAGCAGCTCCGGTCTCTCTGGAAACACCATATATTTT. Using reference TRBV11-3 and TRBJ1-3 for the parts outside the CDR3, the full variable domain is EAGVVQSPRYKIIEKKQPVAFWCNPISGHNTLYWYLQNLGQGPELLIRYENEEAVDDSQLPKDRFSAERLKGVDSTLKIQPAELGDSAVYLCASSSGLSGNTIYFGEGSWLTVV.

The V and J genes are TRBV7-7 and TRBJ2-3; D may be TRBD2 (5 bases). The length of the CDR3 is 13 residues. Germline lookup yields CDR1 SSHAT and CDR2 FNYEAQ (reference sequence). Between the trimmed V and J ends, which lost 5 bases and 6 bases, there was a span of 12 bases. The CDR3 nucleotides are TGTGCCAGCAGCCCGGGGTGGGGTGATACGCAGTATTTT. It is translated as CASSPGWGDTQYF.

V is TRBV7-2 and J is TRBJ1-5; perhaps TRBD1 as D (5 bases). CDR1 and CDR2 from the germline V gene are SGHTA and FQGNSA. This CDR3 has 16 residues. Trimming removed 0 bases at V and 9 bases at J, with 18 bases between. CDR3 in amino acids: CASSLAGRPGAWPQHF. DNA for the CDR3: TGTGCCAGCAGCTTAGCGGGGCGCCCAGGCGCATGGCCCCAGCATTTT.

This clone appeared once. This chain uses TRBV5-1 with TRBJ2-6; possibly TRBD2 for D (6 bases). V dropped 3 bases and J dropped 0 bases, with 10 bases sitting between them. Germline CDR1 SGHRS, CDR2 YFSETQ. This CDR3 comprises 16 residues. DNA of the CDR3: TGCGCCAGCAGCTGGGGAGGTAGCTCTGGGGCCAACGTCCTGACTTTC. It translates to CASSWGGSSGANVLTF.

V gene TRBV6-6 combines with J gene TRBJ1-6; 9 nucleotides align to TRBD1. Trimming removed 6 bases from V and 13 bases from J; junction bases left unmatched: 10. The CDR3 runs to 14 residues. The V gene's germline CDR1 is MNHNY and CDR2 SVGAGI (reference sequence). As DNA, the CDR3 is TGTGCCAGCAGGAGAGGGACAGGGTTGTTTCCCCTCCACTTT. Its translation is CASRRGTGLFPLHF.

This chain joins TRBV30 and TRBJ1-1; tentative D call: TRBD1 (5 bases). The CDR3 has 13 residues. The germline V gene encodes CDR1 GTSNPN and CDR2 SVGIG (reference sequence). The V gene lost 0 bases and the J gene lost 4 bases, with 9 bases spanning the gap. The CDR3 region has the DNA TGTGCCTGGAGTGTATTCGGGGGCACTGAAGCTTTCTTT. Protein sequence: CAWSVFGGTEAFF.